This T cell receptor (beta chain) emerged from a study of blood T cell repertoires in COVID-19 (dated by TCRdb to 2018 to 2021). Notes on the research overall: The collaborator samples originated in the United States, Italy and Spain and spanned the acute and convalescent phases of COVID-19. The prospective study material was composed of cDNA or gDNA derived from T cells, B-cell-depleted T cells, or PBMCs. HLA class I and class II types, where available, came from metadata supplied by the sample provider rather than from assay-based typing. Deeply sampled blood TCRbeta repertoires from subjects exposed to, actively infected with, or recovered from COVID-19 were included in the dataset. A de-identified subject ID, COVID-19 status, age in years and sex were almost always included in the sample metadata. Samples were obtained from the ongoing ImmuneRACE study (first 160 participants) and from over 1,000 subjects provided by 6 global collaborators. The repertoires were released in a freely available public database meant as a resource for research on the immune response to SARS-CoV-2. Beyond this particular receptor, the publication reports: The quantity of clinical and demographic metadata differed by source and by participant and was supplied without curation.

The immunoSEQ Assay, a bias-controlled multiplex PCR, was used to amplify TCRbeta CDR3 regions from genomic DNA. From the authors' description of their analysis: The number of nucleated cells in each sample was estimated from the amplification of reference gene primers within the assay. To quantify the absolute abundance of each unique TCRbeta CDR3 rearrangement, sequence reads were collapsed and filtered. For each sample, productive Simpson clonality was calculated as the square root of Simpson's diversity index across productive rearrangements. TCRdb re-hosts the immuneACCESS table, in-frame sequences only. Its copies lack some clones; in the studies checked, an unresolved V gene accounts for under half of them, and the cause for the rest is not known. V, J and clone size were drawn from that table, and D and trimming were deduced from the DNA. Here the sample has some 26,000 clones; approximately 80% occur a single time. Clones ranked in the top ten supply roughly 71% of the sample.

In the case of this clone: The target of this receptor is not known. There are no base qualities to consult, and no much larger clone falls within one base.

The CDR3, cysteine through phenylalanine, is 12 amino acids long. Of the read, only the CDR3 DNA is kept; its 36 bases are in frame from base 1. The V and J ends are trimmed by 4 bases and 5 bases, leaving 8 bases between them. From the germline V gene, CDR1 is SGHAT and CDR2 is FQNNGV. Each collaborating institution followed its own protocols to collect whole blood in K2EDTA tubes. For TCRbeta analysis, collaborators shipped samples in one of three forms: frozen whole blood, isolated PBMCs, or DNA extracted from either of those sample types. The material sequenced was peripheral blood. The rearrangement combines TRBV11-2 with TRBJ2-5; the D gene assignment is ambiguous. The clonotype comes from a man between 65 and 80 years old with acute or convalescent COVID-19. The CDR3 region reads CASSSTGETQYF. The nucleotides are TGTGCCAGCAGCTCCACCGGGGAGACCCAGTACTTC.